One sample yielded the 18 T cell receptor beta chains listed below, sequenced in a study of response to subunit inactivated influenza vaccine. One entry per CDR3 protein results from TCRdb running MiXCR on the RT-PCR reads. Among under 500,000 distinct CDR3 sequences listed, around 9.9% were seen once. Here the sequenced sample was PBMCs from blood, taken around seven weeks after vaccination. These receptor sequences come from a man over 45 who received an inactivated influenza vaccine.

This clonotype was picked up many times. The V call is TRBV5-1, the J call TRBJ2-1; the match to TRBD2 covers 10 bases. Unmatched junction bases numbered 7, after V lost 2 bases and J lost 5 bases. The CDR3 has 16 residues. Germline-derived CDR1 and CDR2 are SGHRS and YFSETQ. The CDR3 coding sequence is TGCGCCAGCAGCTTTGCTAGCGGGGGCCGAAACAATGAGCAGTTCTTC. Protein: CASSFASGGRNNEQFF. The variable domain in full, with the rest retrieved from reference TRBV5-1 and TRBJ2-1, is KAGVTQTPRYLIKTRGQQVTLSCSPISGHRSVSWYQQTPGQGLQFLFEYFSETQRNKGNFPGRFSGRQFSNSRSEMNVSTLELGDSALYLCASSFASGGRNNEQFFGPGTRLTVL.

This clonotype was observed a handful of times. This chain joins TRBV28 and TRBJ2-2; D gene unclear. V lost 10 bases, J lost 6 bases, and 12 bases lay in between. Germline CDR1 is MDHEN and CDR2 is SYDVKM. The CDR3 consists of 12 residues. In DNA form, the CDR3 reads TGTGCCACACAACAGAGGCCCGGGGAGCTGTTTTTT. This sequence encodes CATQQRPGELFF.

The gene calls are TRBV4-2 and TRBJ2-7, with TRBD2 as a possible D gene (6 bases). CDR1 LGHNA and CDR2 YNFKEQ come from the germline V gene. Trimming took off 3 bases at V and 4 bases at J, with 19 bases between the two ends. This CDR3 has 16 residues. The CDR3 loop is CASSQMLAGSAYEQYF. CDR3 nucleotide sequence: TGTGCCAGCAGCCAGATGCTAGCCGGGAGCGCGTACGAGCAGTACTTC.

This clonotype was seen once. The genes are TRBV6-2 or TRBV6-3 and TRBJ2-2; TRBD1 agrees at 7 bases. The CDR3 extends over 15 amino acids. V shed 6 bases, J shed 6 bases, and the junction held 10 bases outside the gene matches. Germline V gene lookup returns CDR1 MNHEY and CDR2 SVGEGT. The CDR3 DNA is TGTGCCAGCAGCCGCGACAGGGCTTTTGCCGGGGAGCTGTTTTTT. It translates to CASSRDRAFAGELFF.

The chain carries TRBV20-1 and TRBJ2-7; no firm D call. This CDR3 comprises 12 residues. The V end lost 0 bases, the J end lost 9 bases, and 12 bases lay between the germline ends. Germline CDR1 reads DFQATT; CDR2 reads SNEGSKA (reference sequence). The CDR3, as DNA: TGCAGTGCTAGAGATCTGACGTTTGGGCAGTACTTC. This translates into CSARDLTFGQYF.

The V gene is TRBV5-1, the J gene TRBJ2-3, with 9 positions matching TRBD2. Germline trimming cut 4 bases from V and 4 bases from J; bases unmatched to any gene: 1. Looked up from germline, CDR1 is SGHRS and CDR2 is YFSETQ. The CDR3 runs to 13 residues. DNA for the CDR3: TGCGCCAGCAGCGGCGGGAGGGCAGATACGCAGTATTTT. Translating gives CASSGGRADTQYF.

The chain carries TRBV27 and TRBJ2-3, with unresolved D. The CDR3 is 13 residues long. V lost 6 bases, J lost 1 base, and 8 bases lay in between. Germline loops: CDR1 MNHEY, CDR2 SMNVEV (reference sequence). The CDR3 DNA follows: TGTGCCAGCAGGCTGCCGGGCACAGATACGCAGTATTTT. It yields the protein CASRLPGTDTQYF.

In its sample, this clonotype was seen many times. The chain combines TRBV4-2 with TRBJ1-2; D may be TRBD1 (6 bases). V was pared by 1 base and J by 7 bases, with 16 bases between. Per the germline V gene, CDR1 is LGHNA and CDR2 is YNFKEQ. The CDR3 length is 15 residues. CDR3 in amino acids: CASSQVAGAIVGYTF. CDR3 nucleotides: TGTGCCAGCAGCCAAGTTGCGGGGGCGATAGTTGGCTACACCTTC.

This chain joins TRBV12-3 or TRBV12-4 and TRBJ1-5; the D is unclear. Between the trimmed V and J ends, which lost 8 bases and 4 bases, there was a span of 12 bases. The CDR3 runs to 13 residues. In nucleotides, the CDR3 is TGTGCCAGCGGAGGGCTTGAGAATCAGCCCCAGCATTTT. Translation gives CASGGLENQPQHF.

This clonotype was picked up many times. CDR3: CAISEMLAGGPDNEQFF. The CDR3 DNA is TGTGCCATCAGTGAGATGTTAGCGGGAGGGCCAGACAATGAGCAGTTCTTC. The chain has TRBV10-3 and TRBJ2-1, with 11 positions matching TRBD2. Germline assignment: CDR1 ENHRY and CDR2 SYGVKD. The ends lost 2 bases at V and 5 bases at J; junction bases unmatched: 8. The CDR3 runs 17 residues.

The chain is built from TRBV10-3 and TRBJ1-6; TRBD1 is a possible D gene (6 bases). This CDR3 is 16 amino acids long. Germline CDR1 and CDR2: ENHRY and SYGVKD. The V and J ends lost 0 bases and 7 bases respectively, with 13 bases between them. CDR3 amino acids: CAISESYAGENSPLHF. CDR3 in DNA: TGTGCCATCAGTGAGTCCTACGCAGGGGAAAATTCACCCCTCCACTTT.

This clonotype was counted between two and nine times. This chain uses TRBV4-1 with TRBJ1-1; D possibly corresponds to TRBD1 (5 bases). Germline CDR1 reads MGHRA; CDR2 reads YSYEKL. The CDR3 covers 15 residues. V was shortened by 1 base and J by 5 bases, with 14 bases between the two germline ends. Here the CDR3 reads CASSQVFPGGTEAFF. The CDR3 DNA reads as TGCGCCAGCAGCCAAGTTTTTCCGGGGGGAACTGAAGCTTTCTTT.

The table lists this clonotype with a few counts. The gene calls are TRBV20-1 and TRBJ2-3; D might be TRBD1 (5 bases). The CDR3 is 13 amino acids. Germline loops: CDR1 DFQATT, CDR2 SNEGSKA (reference sequence). V gave up 2 bases and J gave up 6 bases, with 12 bases separating them. CDR3 bases: TGCAGTGCTAGACCGGACACCCGGGATACGCAGTATTTT. This codes for CSARPDTRDTQYF.

The rearrangement joins TRBV7-2 to TRBJ2-2; D gene ambiguous. Germline lookup yields CDR1 SGHTA and CDR2 FQGNSA. With 1 base removed from V and 2 bases from J, the gap between germline ends came to 11 bases. The CDR3 spans 16 residues. In DNA form, the CDR3 reads TGTGCCAGCAGCTTAGAAATCAGCGCAAACACCGGGGAGCTGTTTTTT. Its translation: CASSLEISANTGELFF.

The V gene is TRBV6-2 or TRBV6-3, the J gene TRBJ2-1, with 10 bases identical to TRBD1. The CDR3 spans 15 residues. Trimming cost V 7 bases and J 5 bases; bases outside gene matches: 8. The V gene's germline CDR1 is MNHEY and CDR2 SVGEGT. CDR3 nucleotides: TGTGCCAGCACCCCCCGGGACAGGGGCAACAATGAGCAGTTCTTC. Translating it yields CASTPRDRGNNEQFF.

This clonotype has only a few counts. CDR3: CASSQFARGDNQPQHF. In DNA form, the CDR3 reads TGCGCCAGCAGCCAATTCGCGAGGGGCGACAATCAGCCCCAGCATTTT. The genes are TRBV4-3 and TRBJ1-5, with D possibly TRBD1 on 5 matching bases. V shed 2 bases and J shed 3 bases, with 14 bases lying between them. Looked up from germline, CDR1 is LGHNA and CDR2 is YSLEER. The CDR3 length is 16 residues.

This clonotype was counted only a few times. The CDR3 coding sequence is TGCGCCAGCAGCCCTCGGGTAGCAGACGCCATAGATACGCAGTATTTT. Its translation is CASSPRVADAIDTQYF. The V call is TRBV5-1, the J call TRBJ2-3; D remains unclear. The CDR3 has 16 residues. Germline V CDR1 and CDR2: SGHRS, YFSETQ. V was pared by 4 bases and J by 5 bases, with 20 bases between.

This clonotype was counted only a few times. The chain joins TRBV5-1 to TRBJ2-3; D not resolved. The germline gives CDR1 SGHRS, CDR2 YFSETQ. V was trimmed by 0 bases and J by 2 bases, leaving 7 bases between them. This CDR3 comprises 14 residues. CDR3 protein: CASSLVENTDTQYF. Written as DNA, the CDR3 is TGCGCCAGCAGCTTGGTTGAGAACACAGATACGCAGTATTTT.